This TCR beta chain originates from a study of cytomegalovirus exposure and HLA in healthy donors. This clone was counted a few times. Germline CDR1 reads MNHNS; CDR2 reads SASEGT. The CDR3 sequence is 12 residues long. Trimming shortened V by 2 bases and J by 7 bases, and 8 bases separated the two germline ends. Both 60 Vbeta primers and 13 Jbeta primers went into the PCR. Assay: immunoSEQ multiplex PCR; the TCRdb copy retains only in-frame clones and omits some. The profile covers roughly 100,000 clones, with more than 60% appearing a single time and 9.5% to 12% taken by the ten largest. What was sequenced was PBMCs. The rearrangement joins TRBV6-1 to TRBJ1-1; D not certain. The source of this sequence is a man aged 18 to 30 in good health and CMV-seropositive. The CDR3 loop is CASSERRDEAFF. The CDR3 nucleotides read TGTGCCAGCAGTGAACGGAGGGATGAAGCTTTCTTT.